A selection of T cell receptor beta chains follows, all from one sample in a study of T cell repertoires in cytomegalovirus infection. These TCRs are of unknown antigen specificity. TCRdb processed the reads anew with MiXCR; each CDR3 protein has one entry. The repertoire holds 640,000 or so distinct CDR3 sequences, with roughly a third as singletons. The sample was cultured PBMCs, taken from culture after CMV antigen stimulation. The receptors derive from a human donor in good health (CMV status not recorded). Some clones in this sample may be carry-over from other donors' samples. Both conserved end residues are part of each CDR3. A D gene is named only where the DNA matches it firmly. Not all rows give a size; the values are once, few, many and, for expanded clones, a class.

CASSLGGTSGRSHSGANVLTF TGTGCCAGCAGCTTAGGGGGGACTAGCGGGAGGTCCCACTCTGGGGCCAACGTCCTGACTTTC many TRBD2 21 TRBJ2-6 TRBV7-2
CASRLTSGVYNEQFF TGTGCCAGTAGACTGACTAGCGGGGTATACAATGAGCAGTTCTTC NA TRBD2 15 TRBJ2-1 TRBV19
CAISSVSQGANQPQHF TGTGCCATCAGTTCGGTTTCTCAGGGTGCCAATCAGCCCCAGCATTTT NA NA 16 TRBJ1-5 TRBV10-3
CASSLAAGRNQPQHF TGTGCCAGCAGCTTAGCAGCAGGGCGCAATCAGCCCCAGCATTTT NA NA 15 TRBJ1-5 TRBV7-6
CATSRGSPLGNTEAFF TGTGCCACCAGCAGAGGGTCCCCACTGGGTAACACTGAAGCTTTCTTT NA NA 16 TRBJ1-1 TRBV15
CASSLVVSGLAGGDNEQFF TGTGCCAGCAGCTTGGTCGTTTCTGGGCTAGCGGGGGGCGATAATGAGCAGTTCTTC NA TRBD2 19 TRBJ2-1 TRBV5-6
CASSSGRLAGGPRQFF TGTGCCAGCAGTTCCGGACGACTAGCGGGGGGCCCTCGGCAGTTCTTC few TRBD2 16 TRBJ2-1 TRBV27
CASSNRDRNYEQYF TGTGCCAGCAGTAACCGGGACAGAAACTACGAGCAGTACTTC many TRBD1 14 TRBJ2-7 TRBV6-1
CASSQGQDNSPLHF TGCGCCAGCAGCCAAGGGCAGGATAATTCACCCCTCCACTTT NA NA 14 TRBJ1-6 TRBV4-1
CASSLDYPDEQFF TGTGCCAGCAGTTTAGACTACCCGGATGAGCAGTTCTTC NA NA 13 TRBJ2-1 TRBV12-3/TRBV12-4
CASSPGTYSGELFF TGTGCCAGCAGCCCCGGGACCTACTCCGGGGAGCTGTTTTTT few NA 14 TRBJ2-2 TRBV7-2
CASSDQPTDTQYF TGTGCCAGCAGTGACCAACCTACAGATACGCAGTATTTT NA NA 13 TRBJ2-3 TRBV25-1
CASSSPYGLDTQYF TGTGCCAGCAGCTCGCCTTATGGGCTTGATACGCAGTATTTT few NA 14 TRBJ2-3 TRBV7-2
CASATLGGMGNEQFF TGTGCCAGCGCGACGTTGGGGGGGATGGGGAATGAGCAGTTCTTC NA TRBD2 15 TRBJ2-1 TRBV2
CASRPWGTREQYF TGTGCCAGCAGACCCTGGGGTACCCGCGAGCAGTACTTC once NA 13 TRBJ2-7 TRBV5-6
CASSPKQDRALTGELFF TGCGCCAGCAGTCCGAAACAGGACAGGGCTCTCACCGGGGAGCTGTTTTTT NA TRBD1 17 TRBJ2-2 TRBV23-1
CASSQGVLAEETQYF TGCGCCAGCAGCCAAGGGGTACTAGCGGAAGAGACCCAGTACTTC few TRBD2 15 TRBJ2-5 TRBV4-1
CASSPKSREQYF TGTGCCAGCTCACCAAAAAGTCGAGAGCAGTACTTC NA NA 12 TRBJ2-7 TRBV18
CASSETTGGRQPQHF TGTGCCAGCAGTGAGACAACAGGGGGCCGGCAGCCCCAGCATTTT NA TRBD1 15 TRBJ1-5 TRBV2
CASRSLAGGYYEQYF TGTGCCAGCAGATCCCTAGCGGGAGGGTATTACGAGCAGTACTTC NA TRBD2 15 TRBJ2-7 TRBV6-2/TRBV6-3
CASSHDRGRRETQYF TGTGCCAGCAGCCACGACAGGGGGCGCCGGGAGACCCAGTACTTC few TRBD1 15 TRBJ2-5 TRBV12-3/TRBV12-4
CASSEGVAGNEKLFF TGTGCCAGCAGTGAAGGTGTGGCAGGGAATGAAAAACTGTTTTTT NA NA 15 TRBJ1-4 TRBV2
CASSYHRGSRSYGYTF TGTGCCAGCAGTTACCACAGGGGCTCTAGAAGCTATGGCTACACCTTC NA TRBD1 16 TRBJ1-2 TRBV6-5
CASRGTGGGNQPQHF TGTGCCAGCAGAGGGACAGGAGGAGGCAATCAGCCCCAGCATTTT few TRBD1 15 TRBJ1-5 TRBV2
CATSRDQGQTQYF TGTGCCACCAGCAGAGACCAGGGGCAGACCCAGTACTTC NA NA 13 TRBJ2-5 TRBV15
CASRTGYEQYF TGTGCCAGCAGAACGGGGTACGAGCAGTACTTC NA NA 11 TRBJ2-7 TRBV6-6
CASSYPGTGNQETQYF TGTGCCAGCAGTTACCCCGGGACAGGGAACCAAGAGACCCAGTACTTC NA TRBD1 16 TRBJ2-5 TRBV12-3/TRBV12-4
CASSAGRGMVTDTQYF TGTGCCAGCAGCGCAGGGAGAGGAATGGTGACAGATACGCAGTATTTT few NA 16 TRBJ2-3 TRBV11-2
CASNAIRTGTWETQYF TGTGCCAGCAACGCAATACGGACAGGGACTTGGGAGACCCAGTACTTC NA TRBD1 16 TRBJ2-5 TRBV5-6
CSVANQNIQYF TGCAGCGTTGCCAACCAAAACATTCAGTACTTC NA NA 11 TRBJ2-4 TRBV29-1
CASYRGREKETQYF TGCGCCAGCTACAGAGGGCGCGAGAAAGAGACCCAGTACTTC few NA 14 TRBJ2-5 TRBV5-1
CASSQDQMILTYNEQFF TGTGCCAGCAGCCAAGATCAAATGATACTTACCTACAATGAGCAGTTCTTC NA NA 17 TRBJ2-1 TRBV4-2
CASSLPLPTAADTQYF TGTGCCAGCAGCTTACCCCTCCCTACCGCAGCAGATACGCAGTATTTT NA NA 16 TRBJ2-3 TRBV7-2
CASVPTGEGTEAFF TGTGCCAGCGTACCAACAGGGGAGGGGACTGAAGCTTTCTTT NA TRBD1 14 TRBJ1-1 TRBV6-6
CASTPDREQPQHF TGTGCCAGCACCCCGGACAGGGAACAGCCCCAGCATTTT NA TRBD1 13 TRBJ1-5 TRBV12-3/TRBV12-4
CASSITWTGMYGYTF TGTGCCAGCAGCATTACTTGGACAGGGATGTATGGCTACACCTTC few TRBD1 15 TRBJ1-2 TRBV7-2
CASSLWAGNGYTF TGTGCCAGCAGTTTATGGGCAGGGAACGGCTACACCTTC NA NA 13 TRBJ1-2 TRBV12-3/TRBV12-4
CASSRAAGQTTYEQYF TGTGCCAGCAGTCGGGCCGCGGGACAGACCACCTACGAGCAGTACTTC many NA 16 TRBJ2-7 TRBV7-2
CASRPSGRAWDTQYF TGTGCCAGCAGGCCGAGCGGGAGGGCCTGGGATACGCAGTATTTT many TRBD2 15 TRBJ2-3 TRBV7-2
CASSPMTSGVQETQYF TGTGCCAGCAGTCCCATGACTAGCGGAGTACAAGAGACCCAGTACTTC few TRBD2 16 TRBJ2-5 TRBV25-1
CASSLVPGYYNEQFF TGTGCCAGCAGCTTAGTCCCAGGATACTACAATGAGCAGTTCTTC NA NA 15 TRBJ2-1 TRBV7-2
CASSLHPIAGASDYEQYF TGTGCCAGCAGCTTACATCCTATAGCGGGGGCTTCCGACTACGAGCAGTACTTC few TRBD2 18 TRBJ2-7 TRBV7-2
CASSHTSAGELFF TGTGCCAGCAGCCATACTAGCGCCGGGGAGCTGTTTTTT few TRBD2 13 TRBJ2-2 TRBV11-2
CASGLESSYNEQFF TGTGCTAGTGGTTTGGAGAGTTCCTACAATGAGCAGTTCTTC few NA 14 TRBJ2-1 TRBV12-5
CASSEIGETQYF TGTGCCAGCAGTGAAATCGGGGAGACCCAGTACTTC NA NA 12 TRBJ2-5 TRBV6-1
CASSPTVSRGAFF TGTGCCAGCAGCCCTACAGTAAGCCGGGGCGCTTTCTTT few NA 13 TRBJ1-1 TRBV11-2
CATRDGLETYEQYF TGTGCCACCCGAGATGGACTCGAAACCTACGAGCAGTACTTC once NA 14 TRBJ2-7 TRBV15
CASSLLIGGTDHHPQHF TGTGCCAGCAGTTTATTGATTGGAGGGACAGACCATCACCCCCAGCATTTT NA TRBD1 17 TRBJ1-5 TRBV12-3/TRBV12-4
CASSSLGGLRSEAFF TGTGCCAGCAGCTCCCTTGGGGGGCTCAGGTCTGAAGCTTTCTTT NA NA 15 TRBJ1-1 TRBV7-6
CASSQERDSNYGYTF TGTGCCAGCAGCCAAGAAAGAGACAGTAACTATGGCTACACCTTC NA NA 15 TRBJ1-2 TRBV4-2
CASSLVSGGAKGEQFF TGTGCCAGCAGTTTAGTAAGCGGGGGGGCGAAAGGTGAGCAGTTCTTC once TRBD2 16 TRBJ2-1 TRBV12-3/TRBV12-4
CASSLAGAATYEQYF TGTGCCAGCAGCTTAGCCGGGGCGGCGACCTACGAGCAGTACTTC few NA 15 TRBJ2-7 TRBV11-2
CAISQRGDTDTQYF TGTGCCATCAGCCAGCGGGGGGACACAGATACGCAGTATTTT NA TRBD2 14 TRBJ2-3 TRBV10-3